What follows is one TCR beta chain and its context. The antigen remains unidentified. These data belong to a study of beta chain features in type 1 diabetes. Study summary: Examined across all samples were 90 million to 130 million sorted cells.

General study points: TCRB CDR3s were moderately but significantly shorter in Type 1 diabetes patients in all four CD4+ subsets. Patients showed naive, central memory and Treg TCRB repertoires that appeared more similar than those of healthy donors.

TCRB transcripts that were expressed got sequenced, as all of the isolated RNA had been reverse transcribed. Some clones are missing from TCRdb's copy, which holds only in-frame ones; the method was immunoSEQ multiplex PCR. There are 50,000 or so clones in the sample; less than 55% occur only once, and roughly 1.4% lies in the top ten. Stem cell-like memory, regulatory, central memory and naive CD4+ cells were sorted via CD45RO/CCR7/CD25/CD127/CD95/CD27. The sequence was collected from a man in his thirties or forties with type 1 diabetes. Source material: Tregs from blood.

This CDR3 is CASAERLSSGRGELFF. As DNA, the CDR3 is TGTGCCTCAGCAGAAAGATTGTCTAGCGGGAGAGGGGAGCTGTTTTTT. This rearrangement joins TRBV28 to TRBJ2-2; 10 bases fit TRBD2. J lost 8 bases, V lost 11 bases, and 17 bases had no gene match. The germline gives CDR1 MDHEN, CDR2 SYDVKM. This CDR3 is built from 16 residues. The full variable domain, in which reference TRBV28 and TRBJ2-2 provide the parts outside the CDR3, is DVKVTQSSRYLVKRTGEKVFLECVQDMDHENMFWYRQDPGLGLRLIYFSYDVKMKEKGDIPEGYSVSREKKERFSLILESASTNQTSMYLCASAERLSSGRGELFFGEGSRLTVL.